These T cell receptor beta chains were read from a single sample in a study of blood T cell repertoires in COVID-19. TCRdb's table, derived via immunoSEQ multiplex PCR, lists solely in-frame clones and lacks some. The sample records about 140,000 clones, around 80% being singletons. Sequenced: peripheral blood. These receptors were obtained from a man at least 80 years old with acute or convalescent COVID-19. The CDR3 runs from the conserved cysteine through the conserved F or W. A D gene is named only where the DNA matches it firmly. Some rows have no size entry. The others give once, few or many, or a class for an expanded clone.

TRBJ1-1	NA	TRBV6-2/TRBV6-3	NA	CASSSPGEVMDTEAFF	TGTGCCAGCAGTTCCCCGGGGGAGGTTATGGACACTGAAGCTTTCTTT
TRBJ2-1	few	TRBV7-2	NA	CASTSRVSDGGEQFF	TGTGCCAGCACCTCAAGGGTGTCCGACGGGGGTGAGCAGTTCTTC
TRBJ1-1	NA	TRBV7-9	TRBD1	CASRPRGTGAEAFF	TGTGCCAGCAGGCCACGAGGGACAGGGGCTGAAGCTTTCTTT
TRBJ1-2	NA	TRBV21-1	NA	CASCHKVGYTF	TGTGCCAGCTGCCACAAAGTCGGCTACACCTTC
TRBJ2-7	NA	TRBV7-8	NA	CASSTLTTASYEQYF	TGTGCCAGCAGCACCCTAACGACAGCATCCTACGAGCAGTACTTC
TRBJ2-2	NA	TRBV19	TRBD1	CASSKDRGRPGELFF	TGTGCCAGTAGTAAAGACAGGGGGCGGCCCGGGGAGCTGTTTTTT
TRBJ2-3	NA	TRBV10-3	NA	CAISGPQGKADTQYF	TGTGCCATCAGCGGGCCCCAGGGGAAGGCAGATACGCAGTATTTT
TRBJ1-3	NA	TRBV2	TRBD1	CASSSQQGAAIYF	TGTGCCAGCAGCTCTCAGCAGGGGGCTGCCATATATTTT
TRBJ2-1	NA	TRBV7-3	TRBD1	CASTDGRDRKEQFF	TGTGCCAGCACGGATGGAAGGGACAGGAAAGAGCAGTTCTTC
TRBJ1-1	NA	TRBV24-1	TRBD1	CATSDSGGRSTEAFF	TGTGCCACCAGTGATTCAGGGGGGAGGAGCACTGAAGCTTTCTTT
TRBJ1-2	NA	TRBV5-1	NA	CASSLGGYGYTF	TGCGCCAGCAGCTTGGGAGGTTATGGCTACACCTTC
TRBJ1-5	NA	TRBV7-2	NA	CASSTTLNSNQPQHF	TGTGCCAGCAGCACGACACTTAATAGCAATCAGCCCCAGCATTTT
TRBJ2-1	NA	TRBV7-3	NA	CASSSSPGGRSGNEQFF	TGTGCCAGCAGCTCCTCCCCCGGGGGGCGGTCGGGTAATGAGCAGTTCTTC
TRBJ2-7	NA	TRBV5-1	NA	CASSLATGAYEQYF	TGCGCCAGCAGCTTGGCGACGGGAGCCTACGAGCAGTACTTC
TRBJ2-3	NA	TRBV24-1	NA	CATSDLTQDISTDTQYF	TGTGCCACCAGTGACCTGACACAAGACATAAGCACAGATACGCAGTATTTT
TRBJ2-1	few	TRBV5-1	NA	CASSGQFSYNEQFF	TGCGCCAGCAGCGGACAGTTCTCCTACAATGAGCAGTTCTTC
TRBJ2-7	few	TRBV30	NA	CAWSVRGSESEQYF	TGTGCCTGGAGTGTACGGGGGTCTGAGTCCGAGCAGTACTTC
TRBJ1-5	NA	TRBV5-4	NA	CASSVQGSNQPQHF	TGTGCCAGCAGCGTACAGGGTTCTAATCAGCCCCAGCATTTT
TRBJ2-3	NA	TRBV19	NA	CASSGSGHPSTDTQYF	TGTGCCAGTAGTGGATCGGGACACCCGAGCACAGATACGCAGTATTTT
TRBJ2-7	NA	TRBV6-2/TRBV6-3	TRBD1	CASSPDRGYEQYF	TGTGCCAGCAGCCCGGACAGGGGCTACGAGCAGTACTTC
TRBJ1-1	NA	TRBV5-5	NA	CASSPARGTEAFF	TGTGCCAGCAGCCCTGCTCGAGGGACTGAAGCTTTCTTT
TRBJ1-2	NA	TRBV7-8	TRBD1	CASSLSGGAGYGYTF	TGTGCCAGCAGCCTATCAGGGGGCGCGGGCTATGGCTACACCTTC
TRBJ1-5	few	TRBV19	TRBD1	CASSIRRDRALLSNQPQHF	TGTGCCAGTAGTATACGCCGGGACAGGGCTCTTCTTAGCAATCAGCCCCAGCATTTT
TRBJ1-1	few	TRBV7-9	TRBD1	CASSPDRGRGTEAFF	TGTGCCAGCAGCCCGGACAGGGGAAGGGGCACTGAAGCTTTCTTT
TRBJ2-1	NA	TRBV5-1	NA	CASSLQPPGLTTYNEQFF	TGCGCCAGCAGCTTACAACCACCAGGACTTACGACCTACAATGAGCAGTTCTTC
TRBJ2-2	NA	TRBV11-3	NA	CASSLYTGELFF	TGTGCCAGCAGCTTGTATACCGGGGAGCTGTTTTTT
TRBJ1-4	NA	TRBV7-8	TRBD1	CASSTTGTGAEKLFF	TGTGCCAGCAGCACGACCGGGACAGGGGCGGAAAAACTGTTTTTT
TRBJ1-3	NA	TRBV6-4	NA	CPGGVQPSGNTIYF	TGTCCCGGAGGGGTACAGCCCTCTGGAAACACCATATATTTT
TRBJ2-1	NA	TRBV10-3	NA	CAISGGSYNEQFF	TGTGCCATCAGCGGGGGCTCCTACAATGAGCAGTTCTTC
TRBJ2-7	NA	TRBV20-1	NA	CSASLLREQYF	TGCAGTGCTAGCCTTCTCCGCGAGCAGTACTTC
TRBJ1-2	NA	TRBV28	NA	CASSRFGTPGFGYTF	TGTGCCAGCAGCAGATTCGGGACACCGGGCTTTGGCTACACCTTC
TRBJ2-5	NA	TRBV10-3	NA	CAISGTEETQYF	TGTGCCATCAGTGGGACAGAAGAGACCCAGTACTTC
TRBJ2-2	NA	TRBV9	NA	CASSVLGGTGELFF	TGTGCCAGCAGCGTACTAGGAGGGACCGGGGAGCTGTTTTTT
TRBJ1-5	NA	TRBV18	NA	CASSPKQGFNQPQHF	TGTGCCAGCTCACCCAAACAGGGTTTCAATCAGCCCCAGCATTTT
TRBJ1-6	NA	TRBV19	TRBD1	CASSHDRESPLHF	TGTGCCAGTAGTCACGACAGGGAGTCACCCCTCCACTTT
TRBJ2-2	NA	TRBV2	TRBD2	CASSRLAGGSTNTGELFF	TGTGCCAGCAGCCGACTAGCGGGGGGGTCGACGAACACCGGGGAGCTGTTTTTT
TRBJ2-2	few	TRBV30	NA	CAWTGGNTGELFF	TGTGCCTGGACCGGAGGCAACACCGGGGAGCTGTTTTTT
TRBJ1-5	NA	TRBV28	TRBD1	CASTQDRGNQPQHF	TGTGCCAGCACCCAGGACAGGGGCAATCAGCCCCAGCATTTT
TRBJ1-6	NA	TRBV5-1	NA	CASSLDDYIGSPLHF	TGCGCCAGCAGCTTGGATGACTATATTGGCTCACCCCTCCACTTT
TRBJ1-5	NA	TRBV3-1/TRBV3-2	NA	CASSQDRGNGPQHF	TGTGCCAGCAGCCAAGATAGGGGGAATGGCCCCCAGCATTTT
TRBJ2-1	NA	TRBV28	NA	CASINSRGDEQFF	TGTGCCAGCATTAATAGCCGCGGGGATGAGCAGTTCTTC
TRBJ1-1	NA	TRBV7-2	NA	CASSLAQAQKAFF	TGTGCCAGCAGCTTAGCGCAGGCCCAAAAAGCTTTCTTT
TRBJ2-7	NA	TRBV7-8	TRBD1	CASSPPLRTGVSYEQYF	TGTGCCAGCAGCCCCCCATTGCGGACAGGGGTTTCCTACGAGCAGTACTTC
TRBJ1-5	NA	TRBV19	TRBD1	CASSNQGVGNQPQHF	TGTGCCAGTAGTAACCAGGGGGTCGGCAATCAGCCCCAGCATTTT
TRBJ1-6	NA	TRBV27	TRBD1	CASSWFFGQGAPRGYNSPLHF	TGTGCCAGCAGTTGGTTCTTCGGTCAGGGGGCGCCTAGGGGGTATAATTCACCCCTCCACTTT
TRBJ1-5	NA	TRBV6-6	TRBD1	CASTPDRGLPQHF	TGTGCCAGCACCCCGGACAGGGGGCTACCCCAGCATTTT
TRBJ2-5	NA	TRBV9	TRBD1	CASSSQRQGRGETQYF	TGTGCCAGCAGCTCACAGAGACAGGGAAGGGGGGAGACCCAGTACTTC
TRBJ2-3	few	TRBV5-4	NA	CASSSGQTDTQYF	TGTGCCAGCAGCTCGGGACAAACAGATACGCAGTATTTT
TRBJ2-1	NA	TRBV2	TRBD1	CASNRQGASYNEQFF	TGTGCCAGCAACCGACAGGGGGCATCCTACAATGAGCAGTTCTTC